Listed below are T cell receptor beta chains from one sample, sequenced in a study of cytomegalovirus exposure and HLA in healthy donors. Assay: immunoSEQ multiplex PCR; the TCRdb copy retains only in-frame clones and omits some. The table has 75,000 to 95,000 clones, just under 90% seen once; the top ten hold less than 2.5%. What was sequenced was PBMCs. Receptor source: a young man in good health and CMV-seronegative. The CDR3 runs from the conserved cysteine through the conserved F or W. A D gene is named only where the DNA matches it firmly. Clone size is given for some rows only: seen once, a few or many times, or a class if the clone is expanded.

V	size	length	J	D	DNA	CDR3
TRBV6-6	-	14	TRBJ2-7	-	TGTGCCAGCAGTTACGGGGGAGGTCGGGACGAGCAGTACTTC	CASSYGGGRDEQYF
TRBV6-5	-	15	TRBJ2-7	-	TGTGCCAGCAGTTACTCCAGGACAGCGGTCTACGAGCAGTACTTC	CASSYSRTAVYEQYF
TRBV7-2	-	14	TRBJ2-1	TRBD2	TGTGCCAGCAGCGCCCTAGCGGGAAGGAGTGAGCAGTTCTTC	CASSALAGRSEQFF
TRBV28	once	15	TRBJ1-3	-	TGTGCCAGCAGTTCGCGGGATCACTCTGGAAACACCATATATTTT	CASSSRDHSGNTIYF
TRBV15	-	15	TRBJ2-7	-	TGTGCCACCAGCAGAGATCTCGAGTTTTCGCGCGAGCAGTACTTC	CATSRDLEFSREQYF
TRBV5-1	once	20	TRBJ2-1	TRBD2	TGCGCCAGCAGCCCCGGGACTAGCGGGAGGTCCCTAAATTACTACAATGAGCAGTTCTTC	CASSPGTSGRSLNYYNEQFF
TRBV5-1	-	13	TRBJ2-7	-	TGCGCCAGCGGTGCATACAGCTCCTACGAGCAGTACTTC	CASGAYSSYEQYF
TRBV7-9	-	15	TRBJ1-2	-	TGTGCCAGCAGCTTAGCGGGGTCAAGAGGGTTTGGCTACACCTTC	CASSLAGSRGFGYTF
TRBV4-3	-	17	TRBJ2-5	TRBD2	TGCGCCAGCAGCCAAGATACGGGCGGGGGATTCCCTCAGACCCAGTACTTC	CASSQDTGGGFPQTQYF
TRBV11-2	-	17	TRBJ2-1	TRBD2	TGTGCCAGCAGCATCCGACTAGCGGGAGTAGTCTACAATGAGCAGTTCTTC	CASSIRLAGVVYNEQFF
TRBV7-9	-	13	TRBJ2-2	-	TGTGCCAGCAGCCCGGGTTCAAACGGGGAGCTGTTTTTT	CASSPGSNGELFF
TRBV28	-	13	TRBJ1-2	-	TGTGCCAGCAGTTCGGGACTCTTCTATGGCTACACCTTC	CASSSGLFYGYTF
TRBV7-9	-	15	TRBJ2-7	TRBD1	TGTTCCAGCAGCGTCAAGACAGGGGGCGTCTACGAGCAGTACTTC	CSSSVKTGGVYEQYF
TRBV7-9	-	18	TRBJ2-5	TRBD2	TGTGCCAGCAGCTTAGGAGGACTAGCGGGAGGCAGTCAAGAGACCCAGTACTTC	CASSLGGLAGGSQETQYF
TRBV5-6	-	16	TRBJ1-6	TRBD1	TGTGCCAGCAGCTTGGGAAGGGACAGATTTAATTCACCCCTCCACTTT	CASSLGRDRFNSPLHF
TRBV4-3	once	15	TRBJ1-5	-	TGCGCCAGCAGCCAAGATTGGAGCCTGAATCAGCCCCAGCATTTT	CASSQDWSLNQPQHF
TRBV4-3	-	15	TRBJ1-2	TRBD1	TGCGCCAGCAGCCAAACGGGACAGGGGTCGCGGGGCTACACCTTC	CASSQTGQGSRGYTF
TRBV7-3	-	16	TRBJ2-3	TRBD2	TGTGCCAGCAGCTTAAGGTCTGCGCGGGGGGGAGATACGCAGTATTTT	CASSLRSARGGDTQYF
TRBV27	-	17	TRBJ2-1	TRBD2	TGTGCCAGCAGTTTTAGTTTAGCGGGAGGGCTGGGCGATGAGCAGTTCTTC	CASSFSLAGGLGDEQFF
TRBV5-1	-	15	TRBJ2-7	TRBD2	TGCGCCAGCAGCTCGGGACTAGCGGTGACCTACGAGCAGTACTTC	CASSSGLAVTYEQYF
TRBV12-5	-	16	TRBJ2-3	-	TGTGCTAGTGGTTTGGTACCAGGTTTTATCACAGATACGCAGTATTTT	CASGLVPGFITDTQYF
TRBV7-2	-	16	TRBJ1-3	-	TGTGCCAGCAGCTTAGGGTTTGGGCGCTCTGGAAACACCATATATTTT	CASSLGFGRSGNTIYF
TRBV7-7	-	17	TRBJ2-1	-	TGTGCCAGCAGCTTAGCGGGGGGAAGAAGCTCCTACAATGAGCAGTTCTTC	CASSLAGGRSSYNEQFF
TRBV7-2	-	17	TRBJ2-1	-	TGTGCCAGCAGCCCGATTTCGGTGGGAGTCGGATACAATGAGCAGTTCTTC	CASSPISVGVGYNEQFF
TRBV5-1	-	14	TRBJ2-2	-	TGCGCCAGCAGCTTGGACACGTCCACCGGGGAGCTGTTTTTT	CASSLDTSTGELFF
TRBV28	-	14	TRBJ1-2	-	TGTGCCAGCAGTTTCCCGCCAGGGTCCCGAGGCTACACCTTC	CASSFPPGSRGYTF
TRBV28	-	11	TRBJ2-3	-	TGTGCCAGCAAAGGGGCAGATACGCAGTATTTT	CASKGADTQYF
TRBV6-5	-	15	TRBJ2-1	TRBD1	TGTGCCAGCAGTTACGTAAGGACAGGGTTCGATGAGCAGTTCTTC	CASSYVRTGFDEQFF
TRBV27	-	16	TRBJ1-5	-	TGTGCCAGCAGTCTCCGCCTAGATGATAGCAATCAGCCCCAGCATTTT	CASSLRLDDSNQPQHF
TRBV28	-	13	TRBJ1-2	-	TGTGCCAGCAAACTTACAGGGTCACATGGCTACACCTTC	CASKLTGSHGYTF
TRBV5-1	-	15	TRBJ2-2	TRBD1	TGCGCCAGCAGTTTCCCGGGACAGGGGACCGGGGAGCTGTTTTTT	CASSFPGQGTGELFF
TRBV5-4	-	15	TRBJ1-2	-	TGTGCCAGCAGCCCCCCCACCGACAGGAGATATGGCTACACCTTC	CASSPPTDRRYGYTF
TRBV13	-	15	TRBJ1-5	-	TGTGCCAGCAGCTTAGGTTACAGGGAGAATCAGCCCCAGCATTTT	CASSLGYRENQPQHF
TRBV18	-	15	TRBJ1-1	-	TGTGCCAGCTCACTACGACAGTTTCTTAACACTGAAGCTTTCTTT	CASSLRQFLNTEAFF
TRBV27	-	19	TRBJ2-7	TRBD2	TGTGCCAGCAGTCCACGGGGGCTGCGGGGAGCGCGGGAGGGTGACGAGCAGTACTTC	CASSPRGLRGAREGDEQYF
TRBV19	-	15	TRBJ2-1	-	TGTGCCAGTAGTAACGCGGACAGCTCGGGGGGTGAGCAGTTCTTC	CASSNADSSGGEQFF
TRBV28	-	16	TRBJ1-1	-	TGTGCCAGCAGTTTAGGGCGGGGCCTGCGAAACACTGAAGCTTTCTTT	CASSLGRGLRNTEAFF
TRBV6-6	once	15	TRBJ2-1	TRBD1	TGTGCCAGCACCAGGACAGGGAGCGCCTACAATGAGCAGTTCTTC	CASTRTGSAYNEQFF
TRBV5-4	-	16	TRBJ2-5	TRBD2	TGTGCCAGCAGCTCACGGGGACTAGCGGGACGAGAGACCCAGTACTTC	CASSSRGLAGRETQYF
TRBV29-1	-	13	TRBJ2-7	-	TGCAGCGTTGAGGGGGACATCCCCTACGAGCAGTACTTC	CSVEGDIPYEQYF
TRBV5-4	few	15	TRBJ1-2	-	TGTGCCAGCAGCTTGGGCCCAGTGGGAGTTTATGGCTACACCTTC	CASSLGPVGVYGYTF
TRBV25-1	-	13	TRBJ1-1	TRBD1	TGTGCCAGCAGAGACAGGGGGCCCACTGAAGCTTTCTTT	CASRDRGPTEAFF